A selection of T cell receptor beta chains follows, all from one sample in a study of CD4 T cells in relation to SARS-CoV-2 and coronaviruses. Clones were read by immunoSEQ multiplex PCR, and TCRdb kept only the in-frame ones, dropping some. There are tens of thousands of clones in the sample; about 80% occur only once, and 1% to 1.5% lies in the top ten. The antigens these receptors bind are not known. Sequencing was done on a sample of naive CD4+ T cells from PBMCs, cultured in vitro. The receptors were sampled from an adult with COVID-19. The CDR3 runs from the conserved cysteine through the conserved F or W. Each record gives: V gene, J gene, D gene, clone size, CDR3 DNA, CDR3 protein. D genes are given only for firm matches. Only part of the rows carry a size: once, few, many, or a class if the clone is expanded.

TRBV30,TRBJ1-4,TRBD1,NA,TGTGCCTGGAGTGGGACAGGGGTAGAAAAACTGTTTTTT,CAWSGTGVEKLFF
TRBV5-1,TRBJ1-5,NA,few,TGCGCCAGCAGCTTGGACGGAAATCAGCCCCAGCATTTT,CASSLDGNQPQHF
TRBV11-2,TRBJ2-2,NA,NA,TGTGCCAGCAGCGATTTACTCGGACCGCTTAACACCGGGGAGCTGTTTTTT,CASSDLLGPLNTGELFF
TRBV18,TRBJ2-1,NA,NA,TGTGCCAGCTCACCAGGGTCCGGGAATGAGCAGTTCTTC,CASSPGSGNEQFF
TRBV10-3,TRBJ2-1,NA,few,TGTGCCATCAGTGAGTCTTACAATGAGCAGTTCTTC,CAISESYNEQFF
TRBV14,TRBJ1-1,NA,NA,TGTGCCAGCAGCCAAGTAAGGGCCGCTAAAGCTTTCTTT,CASSQVRAAKAFF
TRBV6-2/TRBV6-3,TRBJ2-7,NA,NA,TGTGCCAGCAGTTACGATGCAGGGATTTCCTACGAGCAGTACTTC,CASSYDAGISYEQYF
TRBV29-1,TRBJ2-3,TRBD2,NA,TGCAGCGTTGGGACTAGCGGGTCCTTCCAGTATTTT,CSVGTSGSFQYF
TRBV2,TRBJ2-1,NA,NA,TGTGCCAGCAGAGCGGACTCCTACAATGAGCAGTTCTTC,CASRADSYNEQFF
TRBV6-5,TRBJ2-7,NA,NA,TGTGCCAGCCGACGGCAAGGCGTCGCCTACGAGCAGTACTTC,CASRRQGVAYEQYF
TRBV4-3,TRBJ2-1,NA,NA,TGCGCCAGCAGCCAAGGACTCGCCACCTACAATGAGCAGTTCTTC,CASSQGLATYNEQFF
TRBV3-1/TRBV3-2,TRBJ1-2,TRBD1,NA,TGTGCCAGCAAACGTGGGTTGGGGGGACAGGAAATCCATGGCTACACCTTC,CASKRGLGGQEIHGYTF
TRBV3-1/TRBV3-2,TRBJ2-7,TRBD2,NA,TGTGCCAGCAGCCGGAGCGGGAAAATCTCCTACGAGCAGTACTTC,CASSRSGKISYEQYF
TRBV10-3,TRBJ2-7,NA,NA,TGTGCCATCAGTGAAGTCAGGGACGGCTACGAGCAGTACTTC,CAISEVRDGYEQYF
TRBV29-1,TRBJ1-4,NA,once,TGCAGCGTTGAATCCACCTACGGCGAAAAACTGTTTTTT,CSVESTYGEKLFF
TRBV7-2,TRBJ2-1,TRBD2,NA,TGTGCCAGCAGCTTAGAGGCGGGAGCCTACAATGAGCAGTTCTTC,CASSLEAGAYNEQFF
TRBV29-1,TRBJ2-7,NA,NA,TGCAGCGTTGTAAGCGAGTCCTACGAGCAGTACTTC,CSVVSESYEQYF
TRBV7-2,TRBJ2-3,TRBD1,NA,TGTGCCAGCAGCTTAGCAGGGGGCAAAACAGATACGCAGTATTTT,CASSLAGGKTDTQYF
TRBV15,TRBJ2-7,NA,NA,TGTGCCACCAGCAGAGATCCCTCCGAAGAGCAGTACTTC,CATSRDPSEEQYF
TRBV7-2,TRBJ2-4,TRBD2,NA,TGTGCCAGCAGCCCGCCGGGACTAGGTCAGGCTTCAAACATTCAGTACTTC,CASSPPGLGQASNIQYF
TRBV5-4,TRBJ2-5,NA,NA,TGTGCCAGCAGCTCGTTTTCCCGGGGGCGGTCCCAGTACTTC,CASSSFSRGRSQYF
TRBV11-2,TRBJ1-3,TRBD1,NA,TGTGCCAGCAGCCATTACGCTCTAAAACAGGGGGGTGGAAACACCATATATTTT,CASSHYALKQGGGNTIYF
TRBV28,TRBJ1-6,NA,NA,TGTGCCAGCAGGGGGGGGGCTAGCTCCTATAATTCACCCCTCCACTTT,CASRGGASSYNSPLHF
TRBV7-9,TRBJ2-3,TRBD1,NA,TGTGCCAGCAGCCGACAAGGAGACAGGGGACGAGGTACGCAGTATTTT,CASSRQGDRGRGTQYF
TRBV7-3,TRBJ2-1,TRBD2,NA,TGTGCCAGCAGCTTAGCGGGAGGAGAATACAATGAGCAGTTCTTC,CASSLAGGEYNEQFF
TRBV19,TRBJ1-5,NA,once,TGTGCCAGTAGTATATCCGGGGGAAATCAGCCCCAGCATTTT,CASSISGGNQPQHF
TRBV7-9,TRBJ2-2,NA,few,TGTGCCAGCAGCCGTTTCGATGGGGGATCCACCGGGGAGCTGTTTTTT,CASSRFDGGSTGELFF
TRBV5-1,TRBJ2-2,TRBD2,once,TGCGCCAGCAGCTTTACTAGCGGGAGAACTACCGGGGAGCTGTTTTTT,CASSFTSGRTTGELFF
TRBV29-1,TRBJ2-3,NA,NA,TGCAGCGTTCTGAGCGGTTTTAGCACAGATACGCAGTATTTT,CSVLSGFSTDTQYF
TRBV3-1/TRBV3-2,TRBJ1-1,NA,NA,TGTGCCAGCAGCCACGGTAGACAGGATACCGTAGCTTTCTTT,CASSHGRQDTVAFF
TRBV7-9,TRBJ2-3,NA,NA,TGTGCCAGCAGCTTAGTTAACGCCTACACAGATACGCAGTATTTT,CASSLVNAYTDTQYF
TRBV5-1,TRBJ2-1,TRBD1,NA,TGCGCCAGCAGCTTGGACCGGACAGGGGGGAGGCAGTTCTTC,CASSLDRTGGRQFF
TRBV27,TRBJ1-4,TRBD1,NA,TGTGCCAGCAGAGGACAGGGCCGTGGTGAAAAACTGTTTTTT,CASRGQGRGEKLFF
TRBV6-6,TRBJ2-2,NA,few,TGTGCCAGCAGTTCGGTTGAGGGGGTGACCGGGGAGCTGTTTTTT,CASSSVEGVTGELFF
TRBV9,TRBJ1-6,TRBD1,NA,TGTGCCAGCAGCCTGACAGGGGTTAATTCACCCCTCCACTTT,CASSLTGVNSPLHF
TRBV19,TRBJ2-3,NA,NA,TGTGCCAGTAGTTCGGGGCCTAGCACAGATACGCAGTATTTT,CASSSGPSTDTQYF
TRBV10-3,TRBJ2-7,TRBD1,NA,TGTGCCATCAGTGAGTCCAGGACAGGGAGAACTTCCGAGCAGTACTTC,CAISESRTGRTSEQYF
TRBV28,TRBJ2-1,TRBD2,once,TGTGCCAGCATTAGTAGCGGGTCCTACAATGAGCAGTTCTTC,CASISSGSYNEQFF
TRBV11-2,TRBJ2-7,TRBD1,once,TGTGCCAGCAGCTTCGGACAGGGCCCCTACGAGCAGTACTTC,CASSFGQGPYEQYF
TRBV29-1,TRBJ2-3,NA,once,TGCAGCGCCACACACATGGATACGCAGTATTTT,CSATHMDTQYF
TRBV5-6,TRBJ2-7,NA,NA,TGTGCCAGCAGCCCGTTGGAGGGGGCCCCCTACGAGCAGTACTTC,CASSPLEGAPYEQYF
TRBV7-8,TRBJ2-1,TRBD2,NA,TGTGCCAGCAGCTTATTTAGCGGGGATTACAATGAGCAGTTCTTC,CASSLFSGDYNEQFF
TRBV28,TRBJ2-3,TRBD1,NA,TGTGCCAGCATATCAGTGACAGGGGTCACAGATACGCAGTATTTT,CASISVTGVTDTQYF
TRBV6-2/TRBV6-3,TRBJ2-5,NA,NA,TGTGCCAGCAGCGACCCAGGACGGGAGACCCAGTACTTC,CASSDPGRETQYF
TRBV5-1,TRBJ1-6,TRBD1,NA,TGCGCCAGCAGCACCGGGACAGGGGGCCGGCTTTCCCTCCACTTT,CASSTGTGGRLSLHF
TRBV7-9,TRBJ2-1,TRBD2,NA,TGTGCCAGCAGCTTAATTCGGACTAGCGGGGTCCGGGATGAGCAGTTCTTC,CASSLIRTSGVRDEQFF
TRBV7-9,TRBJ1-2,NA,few,TGTGCCAGCAGCTTAGGACAGGCAATCCCGTATGGCTACACCTTC,CASSLGQAIPYGYTF
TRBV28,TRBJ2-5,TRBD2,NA,TGTGCCAGCAGGACCATAGCGGGGGGCCAAGAGACCCAGTACTTC,CASRTIAGGQETQYF
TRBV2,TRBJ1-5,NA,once,TGTGCCAGCGGCCGGGACACTAATCAGCCCCAGCATTTT,CASGRDTNQPQHF
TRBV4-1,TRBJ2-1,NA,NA,TGCGCCAGCAGCCAAGAAGCGAACGATATCAATGAGCAGTTCTTC,CASSQEANDINEQFF
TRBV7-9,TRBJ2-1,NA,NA,TGTGCCAGCAGCTTACCTTTAGCGGTCTACAATGAGCAGTTCTTC,CASSLPLAVYNEQFF
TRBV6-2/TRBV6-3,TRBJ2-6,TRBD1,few,TGTGCCAGCAGTAACAGGGGTTCTGGGGCCAACGTCCTGACTTTC,CASSNRGSGANVLTF
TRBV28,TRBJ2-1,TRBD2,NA,TGTGCCAGCAGTCCGCCTGGGACTAGCGGGAGAGGCTCCCTTGAGCAGTTCTTC,CASSPPGTSGRGSLEQFF
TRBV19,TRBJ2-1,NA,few,TGTGCCAGTAGTATCCCGAACTACAATGAGCAGTTCTTC,CASSIPNYNEQFF
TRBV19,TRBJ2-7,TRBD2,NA,TGTGCCAGTAGTACCAAGACTAGCGGGAGCTACGAGCAGTACTTC,CASSTKTSGSYEQYF